This T cell receptor beta chain was found in a study of blood T cells in healthy people across ages. Whole-study results and caveats: Those diversity estimates obtained from one million T cells were thought to be underestimates.

CDR3 length: 17 amino acids. Germline CDR1 reads MGHRA; CDR2 reads YSYEKL. V lost 0 bases, J lost 4 bases, and 17 bases lay in between. Total RNA was isolated from each sample in quantities of at least 6 micrograms. This clonotype was picked up a small number of times. Antigen unknown. PCR was performed a second time for about 7 to 12 cycles using a sample-barcoded 5' primer and a J-beta primer mix. The template-switch adaptor was a 5' adaptor with 12 random nucleotides. It tagged each cDNA molecule. TCRdb fed the 5' RACE reads into MiXCR, producing one record per CDR3 protein. Of about 1.4 million distinct CDR3 sequences listed, approximately 63% are singletons.

The chain couples TRBV4-1 to TRBJ2-3, with D maybe TRBD2 (5 bases). This TCR was recovered from a man aged 18 to 35 in good health. The source material was blood. Written as DNA, the CDR3 is TGCGCCAGCAGCCAAGATCTAAGCGGCTCCTTCGCAGATACGCAGTATTTT. Residues: CASSQDLSGSFADTQYF.